This record looks at one T cell receptor beta chain sequence and its context. Its matching antigen is unknown. Here immunoSEQ multiplex PCR was the method, and the copy in TCRdb shows in-frame clones only, minus some. The table has around 10,000 clones, about two thirds seen once. This specimen belongs to a study of early stage breast cancer tumors. Enough DNA from normal breast tissue often took roughly 85-330 mg. Findings and limits, study-wide: Bulk DNA sequencing of unsorted cells missed chain pairing and markers.

The receptor was isolated from a person in their sixties or seventies with breast cancer. Input material: normal breast tissue next to the tumor.

The CDR3 here is CASSIPPLQGSTEAFF. For the CDR3, the DNA is TGTGCCAGCAGCATCCCCCCGCTGCAGGGGAGCACTGAAGCTTTCTTT. The V gene is TRBV9, the J gene TRBJ1-1; D is possibly TRBD1 (6 bases). Germline values: CDR1 SGDLS, CDR2 YYNGEE. The CDR3 is 16 residues long. The germline V and J ends were trimmed by 4 bases and 4 bases, with 20 bases remaining between them.